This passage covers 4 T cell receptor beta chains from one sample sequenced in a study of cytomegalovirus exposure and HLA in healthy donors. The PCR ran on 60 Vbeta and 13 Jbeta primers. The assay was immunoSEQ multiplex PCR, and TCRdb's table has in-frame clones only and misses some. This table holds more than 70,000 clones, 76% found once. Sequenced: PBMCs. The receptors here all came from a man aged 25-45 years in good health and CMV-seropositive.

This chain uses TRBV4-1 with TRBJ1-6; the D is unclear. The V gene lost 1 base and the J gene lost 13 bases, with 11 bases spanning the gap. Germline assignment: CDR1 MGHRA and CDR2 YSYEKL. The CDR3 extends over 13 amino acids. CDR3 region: CASSQVRAAPLHF. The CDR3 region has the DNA TGCGCCAGCAGCCAAGTTCGAGCAGCGCCCCTCCACTTT.

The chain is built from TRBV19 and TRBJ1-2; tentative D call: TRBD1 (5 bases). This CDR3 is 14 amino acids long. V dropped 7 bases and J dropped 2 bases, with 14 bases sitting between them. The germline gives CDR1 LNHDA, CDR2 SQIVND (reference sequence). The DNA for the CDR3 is TGTGCCAGTATCCGGGGACGGGAGAACTATGGCTACACCTTC. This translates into CASIRGRENYGYTF.

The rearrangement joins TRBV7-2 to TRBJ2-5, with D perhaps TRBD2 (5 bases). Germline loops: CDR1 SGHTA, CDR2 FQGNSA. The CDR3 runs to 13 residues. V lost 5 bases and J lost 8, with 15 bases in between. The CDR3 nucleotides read TGTGCCAGCAGCCTGGGAGTAGGTCCCACCCAGTACTTC. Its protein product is CASSLGVGPTQYF.

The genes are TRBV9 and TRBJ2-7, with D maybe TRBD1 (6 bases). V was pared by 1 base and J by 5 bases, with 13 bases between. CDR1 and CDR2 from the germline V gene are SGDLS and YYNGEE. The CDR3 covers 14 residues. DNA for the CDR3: TGTGCCAGCAGCGTAAACAGGGTTACTCACGAGCAGTACTTC. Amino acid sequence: CASSVNRVTHEQYF.